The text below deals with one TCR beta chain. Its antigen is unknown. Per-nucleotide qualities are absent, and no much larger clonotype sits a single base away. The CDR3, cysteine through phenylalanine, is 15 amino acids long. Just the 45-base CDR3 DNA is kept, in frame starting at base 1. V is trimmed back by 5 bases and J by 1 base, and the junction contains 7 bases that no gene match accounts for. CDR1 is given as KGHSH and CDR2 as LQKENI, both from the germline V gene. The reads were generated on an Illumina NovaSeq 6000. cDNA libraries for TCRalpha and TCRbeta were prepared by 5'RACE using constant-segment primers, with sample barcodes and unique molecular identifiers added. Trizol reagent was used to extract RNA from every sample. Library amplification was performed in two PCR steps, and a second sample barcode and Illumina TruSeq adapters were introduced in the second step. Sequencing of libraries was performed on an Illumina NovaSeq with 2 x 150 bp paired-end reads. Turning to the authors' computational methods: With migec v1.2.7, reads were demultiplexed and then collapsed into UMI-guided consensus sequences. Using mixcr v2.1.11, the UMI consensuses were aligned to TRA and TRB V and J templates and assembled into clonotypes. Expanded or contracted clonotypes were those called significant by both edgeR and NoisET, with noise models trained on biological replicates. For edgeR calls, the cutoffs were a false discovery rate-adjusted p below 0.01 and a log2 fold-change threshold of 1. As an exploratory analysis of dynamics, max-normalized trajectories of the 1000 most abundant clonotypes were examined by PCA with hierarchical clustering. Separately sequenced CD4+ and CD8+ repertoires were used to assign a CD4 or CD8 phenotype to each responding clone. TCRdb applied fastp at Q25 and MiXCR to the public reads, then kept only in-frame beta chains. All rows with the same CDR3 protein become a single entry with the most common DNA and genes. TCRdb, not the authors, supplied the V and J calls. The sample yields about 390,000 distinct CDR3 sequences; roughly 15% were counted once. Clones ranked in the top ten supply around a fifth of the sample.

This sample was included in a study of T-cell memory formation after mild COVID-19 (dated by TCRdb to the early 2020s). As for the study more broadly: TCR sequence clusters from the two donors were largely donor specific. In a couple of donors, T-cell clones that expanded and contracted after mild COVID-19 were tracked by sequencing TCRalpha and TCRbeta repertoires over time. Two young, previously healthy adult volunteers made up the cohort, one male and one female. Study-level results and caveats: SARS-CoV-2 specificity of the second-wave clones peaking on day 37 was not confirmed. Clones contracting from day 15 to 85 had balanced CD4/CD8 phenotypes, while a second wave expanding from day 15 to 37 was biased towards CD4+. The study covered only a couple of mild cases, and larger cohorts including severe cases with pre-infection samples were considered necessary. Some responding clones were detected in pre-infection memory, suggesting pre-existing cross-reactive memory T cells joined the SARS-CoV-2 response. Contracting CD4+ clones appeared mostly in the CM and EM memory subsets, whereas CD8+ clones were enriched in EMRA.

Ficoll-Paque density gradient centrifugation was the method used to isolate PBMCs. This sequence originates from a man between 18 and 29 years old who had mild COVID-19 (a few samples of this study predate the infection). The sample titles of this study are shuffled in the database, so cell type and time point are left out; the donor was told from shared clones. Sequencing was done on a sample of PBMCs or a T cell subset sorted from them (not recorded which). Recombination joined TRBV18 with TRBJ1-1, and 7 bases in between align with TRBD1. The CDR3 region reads CASSDGRTGNTEAFF. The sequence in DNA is TGTGCCAGCTCAGACGGCAGGACAGGGAACACTGAAGCTTTCTTT.